Below are 7 T cell receptor beta chains sequenced from a single sample in a study of T cell responses to AZD1222 COVID-19 vaccine. Produced via immunoSEQ multiplex PCR; TCRdb's table is partial and in-frame only. Among some 180,000 clones, roughly 92% were seen once, and the ten largest hold more than 9%. The material sequenced was peripheral blood, taken on day 0 of AZD1222 vaccination. All receptors come from an adult in good health.

This chain joins TRBV5-4 and TRBJ2-2; a possible D gene is TRBD1 (6 bases). V was trimmed by 0 bases and J by 5 bases, leaving 17 bases between them. Germline V gene data show CDR1 as SGHNT and CDR2 as YYREEE (reference sequence). This CDR3 has 17 amino acids. The CDR3 here is CASSLGAPGQGTGELFF. CDR3 sequence (DNA): TGTGCCAGCAGCTTGGGGGCACCGGGACAAGGGACCGGGGAGCTGTTTTTT.

The chain couples TRBV5-1 to TRBJ1-2; D gene ambiguous. The germline V gene has CDR1 SGHRS and CDR2 YFSETQ. V was cut by 0 bases and J by 2 bases, with 5 bases left in between. The CDR3 contains 13 residues. CDR3 sequence reads: CASSLASNYGYTF. The CDR3 nucleotides read TGCGCCAGCAGCTTGGCCTCCAACTATGGCTACACCTTC.

V gene TRBV4-3 combines with J gene TRBJ2-2, with D hard to call. The CDR3 loop spans 15 amino acids. Trimming removed 0 bases at V and 1 base at J, with 6 bases between. Germline loops: CDR1 LGHNA, CDR2 YSLEER. The CDR3 spells CASSQESLNTGELFF. The DNA for the CDR3 is TGCGCCAGCAGCCAAGAATCTCTGAACACCGGGGAGCTGTTTTTT.

A single count supports this clone. This chain joins TRBV14 and TRBJ2-3, with no clear D. This CDR3 contains 15 residues. Between the trimmed V and J ends, which lost 7 bases and 0 bases, there was a span of 14 bases. Germline V gives CDR1 SGHDN, CDR2 FVKESK. Written as DNA, the CDR3 is TGTGCCAGCAATCTGGGCGGATCTAGCACAGATACGCAGTATTTT. Its protein product is CASNLGGSSTDTQYF.

J is TRBJ2-7 and V is TRBV7-2; D may match TRBD1 or TRBD2 (6 bases each). The CDR3 is made up of 17 amino acids. V was shortened by 1 base and J by 0 bases, with 16 bases between the two germline ends. The V gene's germline CDR1 is SGHTA and CDR2 FQGNSA. The DNA of the CDR3 is TGTGCCAGCAGCTTAGGGGGGGCGGGACCTAGCTCCTACGAGCAGTACTTC. It is translated as CASSLGGAGPSSYEQYF.

This clone has only one observation. The rearrangement joins TRBV5-1 to TRBJ1-1, with no clear D. The CDR3 is 16 amino acids. V lost 4 bases, J lost 4 bases, and 20 bases lay in between. Per germline, CDR1 SGHRS and CDR2 YFSETQ. CDR3 sequence (DNA): TGCGCCAGCAGCGGATATATCTATTCTGGCGGCACTGAAGCTTTCTTT. Its protein product is CASSGYIYSGGTEAFF.

The CDR3 loop is CASSQGQPGGTEAFF. DNA for the CDR3: TGTGCCAGCAGCCAAGGACAGCCCGGGGGGACTGAAGCTTTCTTT. This rearrangement joins TRBV3-1 (or the pseudogene TRBV3-2) to TRBJ1-1, with D maybe TRBD1 (5 bases). Germline V gene sequence: CDR1 LGHDT, CDR2 YNNKEL (reference sequence). The length of the CDR3 is 15 residues. The V end was cut by 1 base, the J end by 5 bases, with 14 bases between.